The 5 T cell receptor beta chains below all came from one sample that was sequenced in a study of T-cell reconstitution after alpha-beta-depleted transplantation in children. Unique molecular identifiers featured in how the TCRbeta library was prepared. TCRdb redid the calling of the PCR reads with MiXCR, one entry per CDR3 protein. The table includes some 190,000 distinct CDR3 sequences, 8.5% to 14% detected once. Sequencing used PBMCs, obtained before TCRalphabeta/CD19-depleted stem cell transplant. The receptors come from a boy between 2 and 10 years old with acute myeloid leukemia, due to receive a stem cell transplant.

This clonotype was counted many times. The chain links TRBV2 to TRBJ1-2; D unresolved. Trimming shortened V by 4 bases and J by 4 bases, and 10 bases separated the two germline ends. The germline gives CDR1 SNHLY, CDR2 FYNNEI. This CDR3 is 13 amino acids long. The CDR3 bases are TGTGCCAGCAGTGCGCAGACCGGCTATGGCTACACCTTC. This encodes CASSAQTGYGYTF.

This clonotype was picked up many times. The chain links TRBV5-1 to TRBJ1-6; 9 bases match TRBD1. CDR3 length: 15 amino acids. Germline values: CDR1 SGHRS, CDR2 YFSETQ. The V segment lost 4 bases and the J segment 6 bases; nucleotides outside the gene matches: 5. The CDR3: CASSGGQGINSPLHF. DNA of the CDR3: TGCGCCAGCAGCGGCGGACAGGGGATTAATTCACCCCTCCACTTT.

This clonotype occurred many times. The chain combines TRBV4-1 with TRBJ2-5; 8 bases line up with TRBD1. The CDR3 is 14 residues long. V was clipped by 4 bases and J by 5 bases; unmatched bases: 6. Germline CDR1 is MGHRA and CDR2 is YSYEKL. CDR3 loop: CASSRPGGRETQYF. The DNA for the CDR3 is TGCGCCAGCAGCCGGCCAGGGGGCCGGGAGACCCAGTACTTC.

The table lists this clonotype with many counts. This CDR3 is CATSGGRHEQFF. The CDR3 nucleotides read TGTGCCACCAGTGGAGGGAGGCATGAGCAGTTCTTC. This chain joins TRBV24-1 and TRBJ2-1; TRBD2 might be the D (6 bases). Looked up from germline, CDR1 is KGHDR and CDR2 is SFDVKD. V was pared by 5 bases and J by 8 bases, with 9 bases between. CDR3 length: 12 residues.

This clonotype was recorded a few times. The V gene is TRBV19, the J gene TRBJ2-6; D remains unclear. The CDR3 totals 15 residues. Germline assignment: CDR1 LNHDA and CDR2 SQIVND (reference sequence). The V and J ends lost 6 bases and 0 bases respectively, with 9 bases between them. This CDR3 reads CASSMQSSGANVLTF. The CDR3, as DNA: TGTGCCAGTAGCATGCAGAGCTCTGGGGCCAACGTCCTGACTTTC.